This record covers a single T cell receptor (beta chain). Its antigen is not identified. Trimming left V 1 base short and J 10 bases short, with 19 bases between. In germline, CDR1 is SNHLY, CDR2 FYNNEI. The CDR3 extends over 15 amino acids. This sample is part of a study of cytomegalovirus exposure and HLA in healthy donors. Study-wide points: Analyses of presence and absence presupposed an approximately uniform sequencing depth across donors.

Primers: 60 Vbeta forward and 13 Jbeta reverse. The table came from immunoSEQ multiplex PCR; TCRdb's copy has only in-frame clones and leaves some out. The data show 150,000 or so clones, 80% seen once. Material for sequencing was PBMCs. This chain uses TRBV2 with TRBJ2-5; D may be TRBD2 (6 bases). The TCR originated in a man in his fifties in good health and CMV-seronegative. Written as DNA, the CDR3 is TGTGCCAGCAGTGAAGACGGGGGTCCACCCCCATACCAGTACTTC. Its translation is CASSEDGGPPPYQYF.